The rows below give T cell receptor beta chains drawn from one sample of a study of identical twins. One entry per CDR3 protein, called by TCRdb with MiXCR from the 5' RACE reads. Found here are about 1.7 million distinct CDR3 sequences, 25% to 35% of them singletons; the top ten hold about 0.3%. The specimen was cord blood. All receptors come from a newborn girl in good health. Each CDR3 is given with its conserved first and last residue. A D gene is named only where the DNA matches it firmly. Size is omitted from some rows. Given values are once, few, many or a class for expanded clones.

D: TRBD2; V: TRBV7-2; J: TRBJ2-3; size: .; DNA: TGTGCCAGCAGCTTTAGCGGGGGTGGTCCAGATACGCAGTATTTT; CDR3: CASSFSGGGPDTQYF
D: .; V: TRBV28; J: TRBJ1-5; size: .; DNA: TGTGCCAGCAGCCCCGACAGGTCTCATCAGCCCCAGCATTTT; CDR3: CASSPDRSHQPQHF
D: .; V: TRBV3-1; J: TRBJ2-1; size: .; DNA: TGTGCCAGCAGCCAAGATGCACGATCCTACAATGAGCAGTTCTTC; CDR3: CASSQDARSYNEQFF
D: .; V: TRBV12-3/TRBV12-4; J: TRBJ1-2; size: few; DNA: TGTGCCAGCAGTCTCAAACGACAGAACTATGGCTACACCTTC; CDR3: CASSLKRQNYGYTF
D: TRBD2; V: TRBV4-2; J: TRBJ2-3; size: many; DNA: TGTGCCAGCAGCCAACAAAGGACTAGCGGAAGCACAGATACGCAGTATTTT; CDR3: CASSQQRTSGSTDTQYF
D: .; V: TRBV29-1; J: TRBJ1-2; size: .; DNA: TGCAGCGTTGGGGGCAGGGCGGCTGGCTACACCTTC; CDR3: CSVGGRAAGYTF
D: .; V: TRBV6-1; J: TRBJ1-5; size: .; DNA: TGTGCCAGCAGTGAGGAGAGAGTCCATAGCAATCAGCCCCAGCATTTT; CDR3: CASSEERVHSNQPQHF
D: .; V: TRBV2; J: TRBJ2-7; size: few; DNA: TGTGCCAGCGGCAGGGTCTACTCCTACGAGCAGTACTTC; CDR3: CASGRVYSYEQYF
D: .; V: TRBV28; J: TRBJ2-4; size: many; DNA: TGTGCCAGCAGTTTATCCTTTTCTAAGGCCAAAAACATTCAGTACTTC; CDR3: CASSLSFSKAKNIQYF
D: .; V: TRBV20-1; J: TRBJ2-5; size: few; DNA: TGCAGTGCTAGTCCTACCCAAGAGACCCAGTACTTC; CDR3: CSASPTQETQYF
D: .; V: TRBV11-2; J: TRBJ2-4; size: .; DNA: TGTGCCAGCAGCCAAGGGTGGGGAAACATTCAGTACTTC; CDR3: CASSQGWGNIQYF
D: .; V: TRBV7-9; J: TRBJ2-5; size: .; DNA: TGTGCCAGCAGCTTAGAAGGCTCGGGCGTGCAGTACTTC; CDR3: CASSLEGSGVQYF
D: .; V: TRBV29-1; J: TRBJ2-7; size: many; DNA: TGCAGCGCTCAGGGGGGTCTCCGCTACGAGCAGTACTTC; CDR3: CSAQGGLRYEQYF
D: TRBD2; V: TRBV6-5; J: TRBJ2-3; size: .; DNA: TGTGCCAGCAGTTCTAGCGGGAGTTCAGATACGCAGTATTTT; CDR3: CASSSSGSSDTQYF
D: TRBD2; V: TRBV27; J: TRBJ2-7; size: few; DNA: TGTGCCAGCAGTCCCCTGAGCGGGGGGCCCTACGAGCAGTACTTC; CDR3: CASSPLSGGPYEQYF
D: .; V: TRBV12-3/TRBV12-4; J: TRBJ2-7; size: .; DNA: TGTGCCAGCAGTTTAAGGGCAACCGGGGAGCAGTACTTC; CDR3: CASSLRATGEQYF
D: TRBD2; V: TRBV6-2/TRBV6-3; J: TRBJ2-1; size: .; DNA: TGTGCCAGCAGTTACTCGGGACTAGCGGGAGGGGATGAGCAGTTCTTC; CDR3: CASSYSGLAGGDEQFF
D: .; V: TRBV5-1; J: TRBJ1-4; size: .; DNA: TGCGCCAGCAGCTCGCAAACAGGGCAGGGTGAAAAACTGTTTTTT; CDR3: CASSSQTGQGEKLFF
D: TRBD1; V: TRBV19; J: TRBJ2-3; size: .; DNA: TGTGCCAGTAGGCGGAGAGGGACAGGGGTGGCAGATACGCAGTATTTT; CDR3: CASRRRGTGVADTQYF